This T cell receptor beta chain was documented in a study of blood T cell repertoires in COVID-19 (dated by TCRdb to 2020 to 2021). About the investigation overall: Samples from collaborators originated in the United States, Italy and Spain and spanned both the acute and convalescent phases of COVID-19. A freely available public database, intended as a resource for researchers studying the immune response to SARS-CoV-2, is where the repertoires were released. Sample metadata almost always included a de-identified subject ID, COVID-19 status, age in years and sex. The material from the prospective study consisted of cDNA or gDNA derived from T cells, B-cell-depleted T cells, or PBMCs. Where available, HLA class I and class II types were obtained from metadata supplied by the sample provider rather than from assay-based typing. Deeply sampled blood TCRbeta repertoires from subjects exposed to, actively infected with, or recovered from COVID-19 were included in the dataset. The samples were drawn from the first 160 participants of the ongoing ImmuneRACE study and from 950 to 1,500 subjects provided by 6 global collaborators.

The immunoSEQ Assay, a bias-controlled multiplex PCR, was used to amplify TCRbeta CDR3 regions from genomic DNA. From the authors' description of their analysis: The number of nucleated cells in each sample was estimated by amplification of reference gene primers within the assay. To quantify the absolute abundance of each unique TCRbeta CDR3 rearrangement, sequence reads were collapsed and filtered. For each sample, productive Simpson clonality was calculated as the square root of Simpson's diversity index over productive rearrangements. This is the immuneACCESS table as TCRdb keeps it, with only in-frame sequences that have V and J called. A part of the clones is gone; compared with another copy, unresolved V genes explain less than half, and the rest is unexplained. V and J calls and clone size come straight from that table; D and trimming were deduced from the DNA. Present in this sample are 300,000 to 450,000 clones, 75% to 90% of which were seen just once. Clones ranked in the top ten supply roughly 0.99% of the sample.

In the case of this clone: There is no known antigen for this receptor. Per-base qualities were not stored, and no clone one base away is much larger.

Participants in the prospective study were enrolled through a virtual design, were aged about 18 to 100 years, and lived in roughly 24 United States geographic areas. In the prospective study, cohorts were assigned on the basis of participant-reported clinical history obtained from a screening survey and a study questionnaire. For ImmuneRACE Cohort 3, a participant was defined as recovered based on two consecutive negative NP/OP PCR tests, clearance by a healthcare professional, or resolution of symptoms. Mobile phlebotomists in the prospective study collected whole blood, serum and a nasopharyngeal or oropharyngeal swab from every participant. Over a roughly 2-month period, participants in the prospective study had the option of providing additional blood draws and questionnaires. Before DNA extraction, blood samples from the prospective study were shipped at room temperature or frozen. Including cysteine and phenylalanine, the CDR3 has 15 amino acids. The DNA shown is the 45-base CDR3, in frame from base 1. Via the germline V gene, CDR1 is MNHEY and CDR2 SVGEGT. Relative to germline, V is missing 1 base and J is missing 7 bases, with 1 base of the junction outside any gene match.

The paper's findings and limits, for the study overall: The quantity of clinical and demographic metadata differed by source and by participant and was supplied without curation.

Specimen: PBMCs or T cells enriched from blood (not recorded which). The sequence came from a man younger than 35 who had recovered from COVID-19. The sequence links TRBV6-2 or TRBV6-3 to TRBJ2-1; 13 bases in between match TRBD2. CDR3 sequence: CASSYWTSGRNEQFF. The sequenced DNA is TGTGCCAGCAGTTACTGGACTAGCGGGAGAAATGAGCAGTTCTTC.